A selection of T cell receptor beta chains follows, all from one sample in a study of blood T cell repertoires in COVID-19. Data came from immunoSEQ multiplex PCR; TCRdb stores just in-frame clones and leaves some out. The sample lists hundreds of thousands of clones; 90% were seen once. The specimen sequenced was peripheral blood. These receptor sequences come from a woman in her 40s with COVID-19, enrolled during active disease. CDR3s include the opening cysteine and the closing phenylalanine or tryptophan. The D gene is left open where the match is weak.

TRBJ2-7 | . | TRBV5-1 | 15 | CASSLGAGEGYEQYF
TRBJ1-2 | TRBD1 | TRBV4-1 | 16 | CASSQDQARGLGGYTF
TRBJ2-7 | . | TRBV11-2 | 14 | CASSFDRYSYEQYF
TRBJ1-2 | . | TRBV19 | 14 | CASSIRGVSYGYTF
TRBJ1-1 | . | TRBV4-3 | 19 | CASSQDRPRAVAGFDEAFF
TRBJ1-2 | . | TRBV4-3 | 14 | CASSQDRSNYGYTF
TRBJ1-2 | TRBD1 | TRBV7-3 | 18 | CASSLKTRGQGVNYGYTF
TRBJ2-5 | . | TRBV20-1 | 12 | CSASGRGETQYF
TRBJ2-2 | . | TRBV12-3/TRBV12-4 | 13 | CASRFANTGELFF
TRBJ2-7 | . | TRBV27 | 14 | CASSFEGRSHEQYF
TRBJ1-1 | . | TRBV29-1 | 13 | CSVYRDKNTEAFF
TRBJ1-2 | TRBD1 | TRBV30 | 12 | CAWNDRGFGYTF
TRBJ2-7 | TRBD1 | TRBV28 | 15 | CASSLPGTASYEQYF
TRBJ2-1 | . | TRBV11-2 | 16 | CASSFVGRAKHNEQFF
TRBJ2-7 | . | TRBV6-1 | 14 | CASSENWRAYEQYF
TRBJ1-3 | . | TRBV18 | 16 | CASSRTDKTIGNTIYF